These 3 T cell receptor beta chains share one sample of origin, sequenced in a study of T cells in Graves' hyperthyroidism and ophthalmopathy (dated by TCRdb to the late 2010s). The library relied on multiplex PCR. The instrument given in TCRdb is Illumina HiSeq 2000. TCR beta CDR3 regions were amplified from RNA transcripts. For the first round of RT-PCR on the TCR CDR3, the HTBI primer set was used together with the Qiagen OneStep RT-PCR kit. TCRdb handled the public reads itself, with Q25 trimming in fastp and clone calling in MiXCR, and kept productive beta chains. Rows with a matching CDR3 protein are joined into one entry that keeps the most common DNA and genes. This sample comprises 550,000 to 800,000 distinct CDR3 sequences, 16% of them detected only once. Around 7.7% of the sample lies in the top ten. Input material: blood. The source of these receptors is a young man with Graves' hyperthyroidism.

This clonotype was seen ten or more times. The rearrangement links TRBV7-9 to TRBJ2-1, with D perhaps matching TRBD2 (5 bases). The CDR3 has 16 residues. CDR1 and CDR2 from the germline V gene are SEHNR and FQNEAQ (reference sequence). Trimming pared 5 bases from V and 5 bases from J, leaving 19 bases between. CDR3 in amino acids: CASSAPGVEGHNEQFF. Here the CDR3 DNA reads TGTGCCAGCAGCGCCCCTGGTGTCGAGGGCCACAATGAGCAGTTCTTC.

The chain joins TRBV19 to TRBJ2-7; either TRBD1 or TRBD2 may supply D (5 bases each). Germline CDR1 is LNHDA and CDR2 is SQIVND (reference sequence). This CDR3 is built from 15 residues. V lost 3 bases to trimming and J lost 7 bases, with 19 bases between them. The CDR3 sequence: CASSIFGTLREEQYF. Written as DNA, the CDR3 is TGTGCCAGTAGTATCTTCGGGACGCTGAGAGAGGAGCAGTACTTC.

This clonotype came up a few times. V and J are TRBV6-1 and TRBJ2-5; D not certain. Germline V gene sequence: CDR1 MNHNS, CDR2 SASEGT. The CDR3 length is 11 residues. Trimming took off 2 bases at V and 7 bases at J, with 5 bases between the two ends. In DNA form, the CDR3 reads TGTGCCAGCAGTGAACTCTGGACCCAGTACTTC. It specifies CASSELWTQYF.